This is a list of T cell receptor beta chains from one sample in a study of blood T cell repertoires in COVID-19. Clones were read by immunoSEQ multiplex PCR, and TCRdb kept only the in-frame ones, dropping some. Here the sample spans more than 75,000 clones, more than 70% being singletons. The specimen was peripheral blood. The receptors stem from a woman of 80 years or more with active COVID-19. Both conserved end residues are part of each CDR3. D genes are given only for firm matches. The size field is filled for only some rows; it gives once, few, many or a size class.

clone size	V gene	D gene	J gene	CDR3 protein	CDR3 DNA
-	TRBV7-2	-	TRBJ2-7	CASSPSAGTVTYEQYF	TGTGCCAGCAGCCCCTCCGCGGGGACAGTTACCTACGAGCAGTACTTC
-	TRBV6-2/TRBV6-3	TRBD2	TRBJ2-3	CASSSTSGRAYGDTQYF	TGTGCCAGCAGTTCCACAAGCGGGAGGGCCTATGGAGATACGCAGTATTTT
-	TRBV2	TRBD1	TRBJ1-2	CASSSRTGAYGYTF	TGTGCCAGCAGTTCAAGGACAGGGGCCTATGGCTACACCTTC
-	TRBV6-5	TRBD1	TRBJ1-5	CASRGTGNQPQHF	TGTGCCAGCCGAGGGACAGGTAATCAGCCCCAGCATTTT
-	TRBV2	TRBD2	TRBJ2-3	CASTEAGVSSDTQYF	TGTGCCAGCACGGAAGCGGGAGTTAGCTCAGATACGCAGTATTTT
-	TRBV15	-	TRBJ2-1	CATSIRRGDEQFF	TGTGCCACCAGCATCCGCAGGGGCGATGAGCAGTTCTTC
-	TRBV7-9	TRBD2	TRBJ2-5	CASSPSGLVQETQYF	TGTGCCAGCAGCCCGTCTGGACTAGTCCAAGAGACCCAGTACTTC
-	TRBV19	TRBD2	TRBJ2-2	CASSIGLSAGPAGELFF	TGTGCCAGTAGTATAGGACTCTCAGCGGGGCCCGCCGGGGAGCTGTTTTTT
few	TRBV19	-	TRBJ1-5	CASSILQGGHQPQHF	TGTGCCAGTAGTATTCTCCAGGGAGGGCATCAGCCCCAGCATTTT
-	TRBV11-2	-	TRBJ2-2	CASSLDTGWTGELFF	TGTGCCAGCAGCTTAGATACAGGGTGGACCGGGGAGCTGTTTTTT
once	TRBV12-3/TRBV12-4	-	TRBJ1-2	CASSIVGGYGYTF	TGTGCCAGCTCAATAGTGGGGGGCTATGGCTACACCTTC
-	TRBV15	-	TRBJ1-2	CATSPPGEGRGGYTF	TGTGCCACCAGCCCCCCCGGTGAGGGGAGGGGGGGCTACACCTTC
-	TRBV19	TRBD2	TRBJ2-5	CASSMGLVETQYF	TGTGCCAGTAGTATGGGACTAGTGGAGACCCAGTACTTC
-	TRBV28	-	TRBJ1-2	CASSSRAYGYTF	TGTGCCAGCAGTAGCAGGGCCTATGGCTACACCTTC
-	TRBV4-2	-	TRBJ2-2	CASSQESQGRELFF	TGTGCCAGCAGCCAAGAGTCTCAGGGGCGGGAGCTGTTTTTT
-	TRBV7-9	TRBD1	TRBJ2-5	CASSLAQRTGVQETQYF	TGTGCCAGCAGCTTAGCGCAGAGGACAGGGGTCCAAGAGACCCAGTACTTC
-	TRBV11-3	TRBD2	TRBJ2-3	CASSSGAGTSGSTDTQYF	TGTGCCAGCAGCTCCGGAGCCGGGACTAGCGGGAGCACAGATACGCAGTATTTT
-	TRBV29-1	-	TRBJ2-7	CSVVRGHEQYF	TGCAGCGTTGTCCGAGGCCACGAGCAGTACTTC
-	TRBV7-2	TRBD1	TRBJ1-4	CASSSRTGLGERLFF	TGTGCCAGCAGCTCTAGGACAGGTTTGGGCGAAAGACTGTTTTTT
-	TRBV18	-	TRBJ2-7	CASSAYLYEQYF	TGTGCCAGCTCAGCATACCTATACGAGCAGTACTTC
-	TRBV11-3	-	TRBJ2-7	CASSLFSGSSEQYF	TGTGCCAGCAGCTTGTTTAGCGGATCCTCCGAGCAGTACTTC
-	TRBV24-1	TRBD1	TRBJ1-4	CATSVRTGSDEKLFF	TGTGCCACCAGTGTCCGGACAGGGTCGGATGAAAAACTGTTTTTT
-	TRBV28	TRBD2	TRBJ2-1	CASSLFFREGKTLGEQFF	TGTGCCAGCAGTTTATTCTTCCGGGAGGGAAAGACCCTAGGTGAGCAGTTCTTC
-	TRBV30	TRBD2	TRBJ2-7	CAWRTAGGPGEQYF	TGTGCCTGGAGGACAGCGGGAGGGCCAGGGGAGCAGTACTTC
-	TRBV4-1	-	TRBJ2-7	CASSQIRDNSYEQYF	TGCGCCAGCAGCCAAATCCGGGACAACTCCTACGAGCAGTACTTC
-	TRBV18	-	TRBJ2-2	CASSPVAGWNTGELFF	TGTGCCAGCTCACCGGTGGCAGGGTGGAACACCGGGGAGCTGTTTTTT
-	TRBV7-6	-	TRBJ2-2	CASSLKGLGTNTGELFF	TGTGCCAGCAGCTTAAAGGGGTTGGGAACGAACACCGGGGAGCTGTTTTTT
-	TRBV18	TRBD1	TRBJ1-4	CASSPGQAGANEKLFF	TGTGCCAGCTCACCAGGACAGGCTGGGGCTAATGAAAAACTGTTTTTT
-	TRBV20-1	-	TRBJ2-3	CSASLREYTDTQYF	TGCAGTGCTAGTCTCCGGGAGTACACAGATACGCAGTATTTT
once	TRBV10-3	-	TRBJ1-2	CAITSGTSANYGYTF	TGTGCCATCACCTCCGGGACATCGGCTAACTATGGCTACACCTTC
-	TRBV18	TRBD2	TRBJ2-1	CASSHPGLAGWGEQFF	TGTGCCAGCTCACACCCGGGACTAGCGGGATGGGGTGAGCAGTTCTTC
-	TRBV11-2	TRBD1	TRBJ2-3	CASSREGQASDTQYF	TGTGCCAGCAGCAGAGAGGGACAGGCTTCAGATACGCAGTATTTT
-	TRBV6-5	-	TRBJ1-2	CASRQAKYGYTF	TGTGCCAGCAGACAGGCAAAATATGGCTACACCTTC
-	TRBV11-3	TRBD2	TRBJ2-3	CASSARLAGGPDTQYF	TGTGCCAGCAGCGCCCGACTAGCGGGAGGGCCAGATACGCAGTATTTT
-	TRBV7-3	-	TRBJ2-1	CASSAQQAGEQFF	TGTGCCAGCAGCGCCCAGCAGGCAGGTGAGCAGTTCTTC
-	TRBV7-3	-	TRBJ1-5	CAAGGGNQPQHF	TGTGCCGCCGGGGGAGGCAATCAGCCCCAGCATTTT
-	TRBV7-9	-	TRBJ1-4	CASSLRQATNEKLFF	TGTGCCAGCAGCCTCCGACAGGCAACTAATGAAAAACTGTTTTTT
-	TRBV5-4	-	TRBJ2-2	CASSDPSVGELFF	TGTGCCAGCAGCGACCCTAGCGTCGGGGAGCTGTTTTTT
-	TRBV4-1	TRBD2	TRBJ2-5	CASSPGLAGGETQYF	TGCGCCAGCAGCCCGGGACTAGCGGGAGGAGAGACCCAGTACTTC
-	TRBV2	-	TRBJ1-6	CASSGQINSPLHF	TGTGCCAGCAGTGGACAGATTAATTCACCCCTCCACTTT
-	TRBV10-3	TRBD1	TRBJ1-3	CATGQGGNTIYF	TGTGCCACTGGACAGGGGGGAAACACCATATATTTT
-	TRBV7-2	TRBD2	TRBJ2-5	CASSPSGRSRETQYF	TGTGCCAGCAGCCCTAGCGGGAGGTCGCGAGAGACCCAGTACTTC
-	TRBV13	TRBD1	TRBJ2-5	CASSSRTGWETQYF	TGTGCCAGCAGCTCTAGGACAGGGTGGGAGACCCAGTACTTC
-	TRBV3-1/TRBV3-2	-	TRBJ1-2	CASSQGGGFNYGYTF	TGTGCCAGCAGCCAAGGGGGGGGCTTTAACTATGGCTACACCTTC
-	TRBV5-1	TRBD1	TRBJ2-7	CASSPDRGSEQYF	TGCGCCAGCAGCCCGGACAGGGGTTCCGAGCAGTACTTC
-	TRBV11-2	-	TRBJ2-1	CASSLSIPGGQFF	TGTGCCAGCAGCTTAAGTATTCCCGGCGGGCAGTTCTTC